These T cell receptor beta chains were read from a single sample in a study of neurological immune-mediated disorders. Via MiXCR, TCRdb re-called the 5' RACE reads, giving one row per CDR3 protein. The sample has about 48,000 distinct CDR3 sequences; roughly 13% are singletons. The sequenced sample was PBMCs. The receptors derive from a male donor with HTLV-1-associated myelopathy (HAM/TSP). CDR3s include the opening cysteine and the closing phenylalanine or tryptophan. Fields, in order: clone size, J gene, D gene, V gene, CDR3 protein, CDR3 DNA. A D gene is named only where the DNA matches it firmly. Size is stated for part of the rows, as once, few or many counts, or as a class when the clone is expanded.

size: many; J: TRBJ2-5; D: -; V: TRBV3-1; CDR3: CASSQEIDNIETQYF; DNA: TGTGCCAGCAGCCAAGAAATTGACAATATAGAGACCCAGTACTTC
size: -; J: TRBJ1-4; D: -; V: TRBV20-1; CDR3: CSASKGGSSEKLSF; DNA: TGCAGTGCTTCAAAGGGGGGCTCTAGTGAAAAACTGTCTTTT
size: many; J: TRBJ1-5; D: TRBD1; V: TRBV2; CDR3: CASNGQGYQPQHF; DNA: TGTGCCAGCAATGGACAGGGTTATCAGCCCCAGCATTTT
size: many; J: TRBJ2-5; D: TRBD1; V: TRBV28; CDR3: CASSPRTGGFGPETQYF; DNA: TGTGCCAGCAGTCCCCGGACAGGCGGATTCGGGCCGGAGACCCAGTACTTC
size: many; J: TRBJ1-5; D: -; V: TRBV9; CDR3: CASSVGLGNQPQHF; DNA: TGTGCCAGCAGCGTAGGTTTAGGGAACCAGCCCCAGCATTTT
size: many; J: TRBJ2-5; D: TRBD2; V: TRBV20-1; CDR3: CSARHSGGLQETQYF; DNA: TGCAGTGCTAGACATAGCGGGGGGCTTCAAGAGACCCAGTACTTC
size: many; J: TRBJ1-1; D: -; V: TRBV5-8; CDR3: CASSRRVNGEAFF; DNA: TGTGCCAGCAGTAGAAGGGTCAACGGTGAAGCTTTCTTT
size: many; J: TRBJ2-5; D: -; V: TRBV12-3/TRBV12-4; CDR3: CASSPHRTVLQETQYF; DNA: TGTGCCAGCAGTCCCCATAGGACAGTCCTCCAAGAGACCCAGTACTTC
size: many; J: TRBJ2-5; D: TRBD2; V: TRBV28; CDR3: CASSFLAGGLGETQYF; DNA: TGTGCCAGCAGTTTCCTGGCGGGGGGGCTTGGGGAGACCCAGTACTTC
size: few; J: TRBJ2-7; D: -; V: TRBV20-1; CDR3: CSARVPVTYEQYF; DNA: TGCAGTGCTAGAGTACCCGTTACCTACGAGCAGTACTTC
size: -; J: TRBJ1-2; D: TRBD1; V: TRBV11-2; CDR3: CASSLTGGTNYGYTF; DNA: TGTGCCAGCAGCCTGACAGGGGGAACTAACTATGGCTACACCTTC
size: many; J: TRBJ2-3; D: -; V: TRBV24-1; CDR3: CATSVTDTQYF; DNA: TGTGCCACCAGTGTGACAGATACGCAGTATTTT
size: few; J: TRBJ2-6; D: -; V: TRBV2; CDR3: CASRRDNPSSGANVLTF; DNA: TGTGCCAGCAGGAGGGACAACCCGAGCTCTGGGGCCAACGTCCTGACTTTC
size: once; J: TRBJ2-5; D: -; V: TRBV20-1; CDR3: CSAGTGGRETQYF; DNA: TGCAGTGCTGGGACCGGCGGACGAGAGACCCAGTACTTC
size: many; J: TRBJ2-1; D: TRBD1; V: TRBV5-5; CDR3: CASNHRDRGLNEQFF; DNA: TGTGCCAGCAACCACCGGGACAGGGGACTCAATGAGCAGTTCTTC
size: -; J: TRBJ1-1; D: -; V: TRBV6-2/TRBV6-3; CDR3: CASQTIPNTEAFF; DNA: TGTGCCAGCCAGACAATTCCGAACACTGAAGCTTTCTTT
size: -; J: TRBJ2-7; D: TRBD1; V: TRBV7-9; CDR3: CAVKRDRGHEQYF; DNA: TGTGCCGTTAAAAGGGACAGGGGGCACGAGCAGTACTTC
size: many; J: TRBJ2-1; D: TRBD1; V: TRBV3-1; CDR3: CASSPGQGSPIRINEQFF; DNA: TGTGCCAGCAGTCCGGGACAGGGAAGTCCCATCCGCATCAATGAGCAGTTCTTC
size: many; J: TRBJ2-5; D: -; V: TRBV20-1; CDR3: CSASNPGLETQYF; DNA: TGCAGTGCTAGCAATCCGGGACTAGAGACCCAGTACTTC
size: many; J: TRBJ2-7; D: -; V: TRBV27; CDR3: CASSLSHSYEQYF; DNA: TGTGCCAGCAGTTTATCCCACTCCTACGAGCAGTACTTC
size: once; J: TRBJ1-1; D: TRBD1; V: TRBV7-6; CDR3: CVSSLGNRGQGDTEAFF; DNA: TGTGTCAGCAGCTTAGGGAACAGGGGGCAGGGGGACACTGAAGCTTTCTTT
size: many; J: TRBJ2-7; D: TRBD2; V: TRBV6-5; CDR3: CASSYSPRLAGATREQYF; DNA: TGTGCCAGCAGTTACTCGCCCAGACTAGCGGGGGCCACCCGCGAGCAGTACTTC
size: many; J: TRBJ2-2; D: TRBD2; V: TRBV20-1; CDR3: CSASKREGTGELFF; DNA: TGCAGTGCTAGTAAAAGGGAGGGCACCGGGGAGCTGTTTTTT
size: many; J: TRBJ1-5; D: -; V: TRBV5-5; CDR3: CASSLSPPGQPQHF; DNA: TGTGCCAGCAGCTTGTCCCCACCGGGGCAGCCCCAGCATTTT
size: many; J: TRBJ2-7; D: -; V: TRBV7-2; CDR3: CASSPGSAYEQYF; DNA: TGTGCCAGCAGCCCCGGATCGGCCTACGAGCAGTACTTC
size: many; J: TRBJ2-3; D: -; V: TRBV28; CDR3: CASHDSSTDTQYF; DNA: TGTGCCAGCCATGACAGTAGCACAGATACGCAGTATTTT
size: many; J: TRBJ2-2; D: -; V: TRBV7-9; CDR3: CASSPDRGSTGELFF; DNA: TGTGCCAGCAGCCCCGATAGGGGATCGACCGGGGAGCTGTTTTTT
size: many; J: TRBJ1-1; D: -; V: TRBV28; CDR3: CASTHPRLQRGNTEAFF; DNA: TGTGCCAGCACTCACCCGCGCCTCCAGAGAGGGAACACTGAAGCTTTCTTT
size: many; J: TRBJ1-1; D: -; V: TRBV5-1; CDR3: CASSLEGRTGTEAFF; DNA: TGCGCCAGCAGCTTGGAAGGGAGGACTGGCACTGAAGCTTTCTTT
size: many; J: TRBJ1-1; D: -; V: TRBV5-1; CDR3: CASSLGGGNTEAFF; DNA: TGCGCCAGCAGCTTGGGAGGGGGGAACACTGAAGCTTTCTTT
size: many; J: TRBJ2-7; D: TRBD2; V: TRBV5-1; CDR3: CASSPTSISYEQYF; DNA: TGCGCCAGCAGCCCGACTAGCATCTCCTACGAGCAGTACTTC
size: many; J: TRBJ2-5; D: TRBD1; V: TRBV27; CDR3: CASSRGRGETQYF; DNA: TGTGCCAGTAGCAGGGGGCGCGGGGAGACCCAGTACTTC
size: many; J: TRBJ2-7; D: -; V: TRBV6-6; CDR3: CASSYHGGSYEQYF; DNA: TGTGCCAGCAGTTACCACGGGGGTTCCTACGAGCAGTACTTC
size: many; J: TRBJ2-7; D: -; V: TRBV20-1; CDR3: CSARGRNYEQYF; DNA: TGCAGTGCTAGAGGGAGGAACTACGAGCAGTACTTC
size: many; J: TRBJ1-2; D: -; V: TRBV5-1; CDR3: CASSYTGYGYTF; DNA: TGCGCCAGCAGCTACACAGGTTATGGCTACACCTTC
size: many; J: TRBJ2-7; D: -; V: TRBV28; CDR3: CASSSGQFSYEQYF; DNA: TGTGCCAGCAGTAGCGGACAGTTCTCCTACGAGCAGTACTTC
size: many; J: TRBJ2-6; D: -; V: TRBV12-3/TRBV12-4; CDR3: CASSLAAPGANVLTF; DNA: TGTGCCAGCAGTTTAGCGGCTCCTGGGGCCAACGTCCTGACTTTC
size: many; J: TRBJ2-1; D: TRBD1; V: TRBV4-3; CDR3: CASSQDLDRVYNEQFF; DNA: TGCGCCAGCAGCCAAGATCTGGACAGGGTCTACAATGAGCAGTTCTTC
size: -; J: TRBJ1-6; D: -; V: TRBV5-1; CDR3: CASSLAGAENSPLHF; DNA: TGCGCCAGCAGCTTGGCAGGGGCAGAGAATTCACCCCTCCACTTT
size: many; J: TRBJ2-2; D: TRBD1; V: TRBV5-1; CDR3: CASSLSRGGAKVDTGELFF; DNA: TGCGCCAGCAGCTTGTCCCGAGGGGGCGCAAAGGTCGACACCGGGGAGCTGTTTTTT
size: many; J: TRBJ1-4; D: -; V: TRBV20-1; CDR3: CSALSPNNEKLFF; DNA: TGCAGTGCTCTCAGCCCAAATAATGAAAAACTGTTTTTT
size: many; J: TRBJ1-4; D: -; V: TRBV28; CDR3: CAIPSGIGEKLFF; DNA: TGTGCCATCCCTTCGGGAATAGGAGAAAAACTGTTTTTT
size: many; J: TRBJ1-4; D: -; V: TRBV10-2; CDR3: CASRFGKGANEKLFF; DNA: TGCGCCAGCAGGTTCGGGAAGGGGGCTAATGAAAAACTGTTTTTT
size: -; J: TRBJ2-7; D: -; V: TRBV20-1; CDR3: CSAQSAGPSGEQYF; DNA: TGCAGTGCCCAAAGCGCGGGTCCCTCCGGGGAGCAGTACTTT
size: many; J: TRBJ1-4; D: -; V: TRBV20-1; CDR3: CSARGQAGEKLFF; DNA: TGCAGTGCTAGAGGGCAGGCAGGGGAAAAACTGTTTTTT
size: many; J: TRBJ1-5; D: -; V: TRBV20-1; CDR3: CSASSFRVSNQPQHF; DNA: TGCAGTGCTAGTTCGTTTCGGGTTAGCAATCAGCCCCAGCATTTT
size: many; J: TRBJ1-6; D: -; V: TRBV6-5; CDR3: CASSSTVGYRSPLHF; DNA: TGTGCCAGCAGTTCAACGGTGGGGTACCGTTCACCCCTCCACTTT